The sequence of this T cell receptor beta chain was determined in a study of chemoradiotherapy in HPV16-positive cancers. Study-level points and caveats: Only a couple of HPV16-positive patients supplied the functional HPV-specificity definition. During treatment, candidate HPV-specific clones and E7-related motifs expanded in tumor. Better recurrence-free survival went with HPV-responsive T-cell expansion in HPV16-positive patients.

There are a few counts of this clone. What it binds is not known. This CDR3 is built from 12 residues. V shed 3 bases, J shed 5 bases, and the junction held 2 bases outside the gene matches. CDR1 is SGHRS, CDR2 YFSETQ, per germline. Profiling relied on immunoSEQ multiplex PCR, and the TCRdb table lists in-frame clones only, not all of them. The sample lists some 8,300 clones, around 79% occurring once. Source: tumor tissue, taken from a patient who underwent chemoradiotherapy. The receptor was isolated from a human donor with HPV-associated anogenital cancer. V usage is TRBV5-1 and J usage is TRBJ2-7; 7 bases map to TRBD2. The CDR3 protein is CASSWGGDEQYF. As DNA, the CDR3 is TGCGCCAGCAGCTGGGGGGGGGACGAGCAGTACTTC.